A single T cell receptor (beta chain) is shown here with its context. Its cognate antigen is unknown. As for time point: cycle 4 day 1 (C4D1), after five to seven weeks of nivolumab. There was relapse after autologous stem cell transplantation in every patient, and there was variation in brentuximab vedotin exposure. This sample stems from a study of PD-1 blockade in classical Hodgkin lymphoma. Study outcomes and limitations: Newly diagnosed patients were reported to start with lower TCR diversity than healthy donors. Newly diagnosed patients had diversity similar to the baseline diversity of complete responders. Repertoires differed for reasons still undefined, possibly disease activity or prior therapy.

The data were produced by immunoSEQ multiplex PCR, yet TCRdb's version contains in-frame clones alone and is incomplete. The sample lists about 21,000 clones; 70% to 85% were seen once. The CDR3 spans 15 residues. V lost 4 bases and J 0 bases, leaving 12 bases between the germline ends. Germline V gene sequence: CDR1 MDHEN, CDR2 SYDVKM. The clonotype was recovered from a human donor with classical Hodgkin lymphoma. The sequencing used peripheral blood mononuclear cells (PBMCs), collected before the fourth cycle of nivolumab. This chain uses TRBV28 with TRBJ1-1, with D perhaps TRBD1 (6 bases). As DNA, the CDR3 is TGTGCCAGCAGTTCAGGGGAATGGGTGAACACTGAAGCTTTCTTT. This translates into CASSSGEWVNTEAFF. Full variable domain (rest looked up from reference TRBV28 and TRBJ1-1): DVKVTQSSRYLVKRTGEKVFLECVQDMDHENMFWYRQDPGLGLRLIYFSYDVKMKEKGDIPEGYSVSREKKERFSLILESASTNQTSMYLCASSSGEWVNTEAFFGQGTRLTVV.